Each of the 32 T cell receptor beta chains below was sequenced from the same sample in a study of beta chain features in type 1 diabetes. These receptors' antigens are unknown. Findings and limits, study-wide: Type 1 diabetes patients had TCRB CDR3s that were shorter (moderately but significantly so) in all four CD4+ subsets.

Reverse transcribing all isolated RNA meant expressed TCRB transcripts were sequenced. The method was immunoSEQ multiplex PCR; TCRdb's version includes in-frame clones alone and lacks a portion of them. The sample lists more than 550,000 clones, 11% to 15% occurring once. Sequencing was done on a sample of naive CD4+ T cells from blood. The receptors were gathered from a man aged 18 to 30 with type 1 diabetes.

This clone appeared a few times. The chain joins TRBV30 to TRBJ1-1, with 9 bases matching TRBD1. The V segment lost 5 bases and the J segment 8 bases; nucleotides outside the gene matches: 12. The germline gives CDR1 GTSNPN, CDR2 SVGIG (reference sequence). This CDR3 spans 14 amino acids. CDR3 in amino acids: CAWSPGQGLFEAFF. The CDR3 region has the DNA TGTGCCTGGTCGCCGGGACAGGGACTTTTCGAAGCTTTCTTT.

This clone was seen more than once but under ten times. V usage is TRBV29-1 and J usage is TRBJ1-1; D unresolved. The V end was cut by 2 bases, the J end by 7 bases, with 20 bases between. The CDR3 runs 15 residues. CDR1 and CDR2 (germline): SQVTM, ANQGSEA. The CDR3, as DNA: TGCAGCGTTGAAAACCCCCGCCGGGTCGTGGGTGAAGCTTTCTTT. This codes for CSVENPRRVVGEAFF.

This clone has only a few counts. The chain couples TRBV30 to TRBJ2-5, with D uncertain. V lost 0 bases, J lost 11 bases, and 16 bases lay in between. Germline V gene sequence: CDR1 GTSNPN, CDR2 SVGIG (reference sequence). There are 13 residues in the CDR3. CDR3 in DNA: TGTGCCTGGAGTGTTCCCTTCGGTGAGAGGCAGTACTTC. Amino acid sequence: CAWSVPFGERQYF.

This clone was recorded a few times. This chain joins TRBV5-6 and TRBJ2-3; D unresolved. From germline, CDR1 is SGHDT and CDR2 YYEEEE. Deletions cut 1 base from V and 12 bases from J, with 12 bases between. This CDR3 has 12 residues. The chain's CDR3 is CASSLMLVDQYF. The CDR3 region has the DNA TGTGCCAGCAGCTTGATGCTAGTGGACCAGTATTTT.

This clone came up a few times. This chain connects TRBV7-2 to TRBJ1-1; D is uncertain. V lost 1 base, J lost 7 bases, and 10 bases lay in between. This CDR3 is 13 amino acids long. Germline CDR1 reads SGHTA; CDR2 reads FQGNSA. CDR3 nucleotide sequence: TGTGCCAGCAGCTTAGTGGATGTTAGTGAAGCTTTCTTT. Protein sequence: CASSLVDVSEAFF.

This clone was picked up a small number of times. V gene TRBV30 combines with J gene TRBJ2-2; D may be TRBD1 (5 bases). V was pared by 3 bases and J by 2 bases, with 10 bases between. The V gene's germline CDR1 is GTSNPN and CDR2 SVGIG (reference sequence). This CDR3 is 14 amino acids long. DNA for the CDR3: TGTGCCTGGAGGAAGGGGCCCAACACCGGGGAGCTGTTTTTT. Residues: CAWRKGPNTGELFF.

This clone was observed a handful of times. The J gene is TRBJ2-6, the V gene TRBV7-9, with D possibly TRBD1 on 6 matching bases. Trimming shortened V by 8 bases and J by 3 bases, and 17 bases separated the two germline ends. The germline gives CDR1 SEHNR, CDR2 FQNEAQ (reference sequence). This CDR3 region has 16 residues. Written as DNA, the CDR3 is TGTGCCAGCGTACTACAGGGTACTGTTGGGGCCAACGTCCTGACTTTC. This translates into CASVLQGTVGANVLTF. The full variable domain, rest sourced from reference TRBV7-9 and TRBJ2-6, is DTGVSQNPRHKITKRGQNVTFRCDPISEHNRLYWYRQTLGQGPEFLTYFQNEAQLEKSRLLSDRFSAERPKGSFSTLEIQRTEQGDSAMYLCASVLQGTVGANVLTFGAGSRLTVL.

This chain joins TRBV7-2 and TRBJ2-4, with D perhaps TRBD1 (6 bases). V dropped 1 base and J dropped 7 bases, with 11 bases sitting between them. This CDR3 region has 14 residues. The germline gives CDR1 SGHTA, CDR2 FQGNSA. The CDR3 coding sequence is TGTGCCAGCAGCTTAGTAGGCACAGGGAACATTCAGTACTTC. Its translation: CASSLVGTGNIQYF.

J is TRBJ1-2 and V is TRBV2; D unclear. Per the germline V gene, CDR1 is SNHLY and CDR2 is FYNNEI. Trimming removed 0 bases from V and 4 bases from J, with 6 bases in between. The CDR3 contains 13 residues. CDR3 sequence reads: CASSEADPYGYTF. The DNA for the CDR3 is TGTGCCAGCAGTGAAGCGGACCCCTATGGCTACACCTTC.

The V and J genes are TRBV5-1 and TRBJ1-2, with D hard to call. This CDR3 comprises 14 residues. The V end lost 1 base, the J end lost 2 bases, and 9 bases lay between the germline ends. Germline V gives CDR1 SGHRS, CDR2 YFSETQ. CDR3 nucleotides: TGCGCCAGCAGCTTGATGTCTGCGAACTATGGCTACACCTTC. This encodes CASSLMSANYGYTF.

There are a few counts of this clone. V is TRBV4-2 and J is TRBJ1-5; D call uncertain. Germline CDR1 reads LGHNA; CDR2 reads YNFKEQ. The CDR3 spans 14 residues. V dropped 4 bases and J dropped 1 base, with 8 bases sitting between them. The CDR3 is CASSREGSNQPQHF. In DNA, the CDR3 is TGTGCCAGCAGCCGAGAAGGGAGCAATCAGCCCCAGCATTTT.

Points on this clone: This sample includes further DNA sequences coding for the same CDR3. The rearrangement uses TRBV9 and TRBJ2-3; D call uncertain. The CDR3 spans 13 residues. V gave up 0 bases and J gave up 4 bases, with 6 bases separating them. CDR1 and CDR2 (germline): SGDLS, YYNGEE. The CDR3 protein is CASSVGVADTQYF. Here the CDR3 DNA reads TGTGCCAGCAGCGTAGGGGTGGCAGATACGCAGTATTTT.

J is TRBJ2-1 and V is TRBV7-2; TRBD2 matches 10 bases. Germline CDR1 and CDR2: SGHTA and FQGNSA. The CDR3 has 19 amino acids. V trimming: 1 base; J trimming: 6 bases; junction bases outside the gene matches: 15. In DNA, the CDR3 is TGTGCCAGCAGCTTAGACCGGGGCCCTAGCGGGAGCGGTGGCAATGAGCAGTTCTTC. This encodes CASSLDRGPSGSGGNEQFF.

The genes are TRBV25-1 and TRBJ1-2; D is ambiguous. CDR1 and CDR2 (germline): MGHDK, SYGVNS. V lost 4 bases to trimming and J lost 0 bases, with 12 bases between them. The CDR3 is 15 amino acids. Written as DNA, the CDR3 is TGTGCCAGCAGTGGGCTCGTTGGCTCTAACTATGGCTACACCTTC. Encoded protein: CASSGLVGSNYGYTF.

This clone appeared a few times. The V and J genes are TRBV18 and TRBJ2-7, with 9 bases lining up with TRBD1. The V gene end was trimmed by 6 bases and the J gene end by 2 bases; junction bases not matched to a gene: 11. There are 16 residues in the CDR3. Germline values: CDR1 KGHSH, CDR2 LQKENI. CDR3 amino acids: CASSSVTGTGPYEQYF. The CDR3, as DNA: TGTGCCAGCTCCTCAGTAACCGGGACAGGGCCCTACGAGCAGTACTTC.

This chain uses TRBV5-1 with TRBJ2-1, with TRBD2 matching over 7 bases. V was pared by 0 bases and J by 8 bases, with 5 bases of the junction left unmatched. CDR3 length equals 14 residues. CDR1 is SGHRS and CDR2 is YFSETQ in the germline V gene. CDR3: CASSLVRGRDEQFF. CDR3 sequence (DNA): TGCGCCAGCAGCTTGGTGCGGGGGAGGGATGAGCAGTTCTTC.

This rearrangement joins TRBV30 to TRBJ1-4; 11 bases line up with TRBD1. The CDR3 sequence is 15 residues long. V trimming: 5 bases; J trimming: 8 bases; junction bases outside the gene matches: 10. Looked up from germline, CDR1 is GTSNPN and CDR2 is SVGIG (reference sequence). In nucleotides, the CDR3 is TGTGCCTGGGGGACAGGGGGACTTGTCTGGGAAAAACTGTTTTTT. This gives the protein CAWGTGGLVWEKLFF. The full variable domain, its missing parts supplied by reference TRBV30 and TRBJ1-4, is SQTIHQWPATLVQPVGSPLSLECTVEGTSNPNLYWYRQAAGRGLQLLFYSVGIGQISSEVPQNLSASRPQDRQFILSSKKLLLSDSGFYLCAWGTGGLVWEKLFFGSGTQLSVL.

In its sample, this clone was seen a few times. The chain employs TRBV27 and TRBJ2-6; D unclear. The CDR3 contains 15 residues. CDR1 is MNHEY and CDR2 is SMNVEV in the germline V gene (reference sequence). The ends were cut back, 3 bases at V and 2 bases at J, with 8 bases in the middle. CDR3 DNA sequence: TGTGCCAGCAGTTTGGCCAGCCCTGGGGCCAACGTCCTGACTTTC. Amino acids: CASSLASPGANVLTF.

V gene TRBV5-1 combines with J gene TRBJ2-2, with D hard to call. Looked up from germline, CDR1 is SGHRS and CDR2 is YFSETQ. Trimming removed 5 bases from V and 5 bases from J, with 13 bases in between. The CDR3 has 14 amino acids. The CDR3 sequence: CASSSDPLTGELFF. The CDR3 nucleotides are TGCGCCAGCAGTTCCGACCCATTAACCGGGGAGCTGTTTTTT.

This clone was observed a few times. This chain joins TRBV4-3 and TRBJ2-7; D might be TRBD1 (6 bases). The V end lost 2 bases, the J end lost 7 bases, and 18 bases lay between the germline ends. Germline values: CDR1 LGHNA, CDR2 YSLEER. This CDR3 is 15 amino acids long. The CDR3 is CASSQRRGQTLEQYF. The CDR3 DNA sequence: TGCGCCAGCAGCCAAAGAAGAGGACAGACCTTGGAGCAGTACTTC.

This clone turned up a few times. The chain combines TRBV21-1 with TRBJ1-3; the table gives TRBD1 as D, unverified against the DNA. TRBV21-1 is deemed a pseudogene. The CDR3 loop spans 18 amino acids. CDR3 nucleotides: TGTGCCAGCAGCAAACGTAAGAGAACAGGGGTGTCTGGAAACACCATATATTTT. It is translated as CASSKRKRTGVSGNTIYF.

V and J are TRBV2 and TRBJ1-1; D gene unclear. Germline CDR1 and CDR2: SNHLY and FYNNEI. The germline V and J ends were trimmed by 1 base and 8 bases, with 14 bases remaining between them. This CDR3 comprises 14 residues. The chain's CDR3 is CASSEGFDPYEAFF. CDR3 nucleotides: TGTGCCAGCAGTGAAGGGTTCGACCCTTACGAAGCTTTCTTT.

The chain couples TRBV29-1 to TRBJ1-3, with D perhaps TRBD1 (6 bases). Germline V gene sequence: CDR1 SQVTM, CDR2 ANQGSEA. CDR3 length: 13 amino acids. Trimming stripped 6 bases from V and 0 bases from J, with 9 bases between. The CDR3 sequence is CSVGQNSGNTIYF. CDR3 nucleotides: TGCAGCGTAGGACAGAACTCTGGAAACACCATATATTTT.

The J gene is TRBJ1-3, the V gene TRBV18; D is perhaps TRBD1 (5 bases). V was pared by 4 bases and J by 0 bases, with 13 bases between. Germline V gives CDR1 KGHSH, CDR2 LQKENI. The CDR3 totals 16 residues. The CDR3 region has the DNA TGTGCCAGCTCACGGGGACCTCCTGGCTCTGGAAACACCATATATTTT. Translated, it gives CASSRGPPGSGNTIYF.

V is TRBV5-4 and J is TRBJ2-5; TRBD2 agrees at 9 bases. Germline values: CDR1 SGHNT, CDR2 YYREEE (reference sequence). This CDR3 has 15 amino acids. V lost 1 base and J lost 2; bases outside the gene matches: 3. CDR3 in DNA: TGTGCCAGCAGCTTGCCTAGCGGGAATCAAGAGACCCAGTACTTC. Protein product: CASSLPSGNQETQYF.

J is TRBJ2-3 and V is TRBV4-2; a possible D gene is TRBD2 (5 bases). Looked up from germline, CDR1 is LGHNA and CDR2 is YNFKEQ. The V end lost 0 bases, the J end lost 4 bases, and 11 bases lay between the germline ends. The CDR3 spans 15 residues. CDR3 region: CASSQDRRRADTQYF. The CDR3 nucleotides read TGTGCCAGCAGCCAAGATCGGAGGCGGGCAGATACGCAGTATTTT.

This clone was counted a few times. This rearrangement joins TRBV7-2 to TRBJ2-3; 9 nucleotides agree with TRBD2. Trimming removed 3 bases from V and 12 bases from J; junction bases left unmatched: 13. This CDR3 spans 15 amino acids. CDR1 is SGHTA and CDR2 is FQGNSA in the germline V gene. CDR3 coding DNA: TGTGCCAGCAGCTTTTTTCTAGCGGGAAGGGGGGGCCAGTATTTT. It encodes CASSFFLAGRGGQYF.

The table lists this clone with a few counts. This chain links TRBV10-3 with TRBJ1-5; D is undetermined. Germline V CDR1 and CDR2: ENHRY, SYGVKD. V was shortened by 4 bases and J by 7 bases, with 8 bases between the two germline ends. The CDR3 extends over 12 amino acids. The CDR3 DNA is TGTGCCATCAGTGGGAGTGAACAGCCCCAGCATTTT. It is translated as CAISGSEQPQHF.

To note about this clone: Distinct nucleotide sequences in the sample also encode this CDR3. CDR3 region: CASSSGQGNTGELFF. The CDR3 coding sequence is TGCGCCAGCAGCTCCGGACAGGGGAACACCGGGGAGCTGTTTTTT. V usage is TRBV5-1 and J usage is TRBJ2-2; 8 bases line up with TRBD1. Trimming removed 3 bases from V and 1 base from J; junction bases left unmatched: 2. Germline lookup yields CDR1 SGHRS and CDR2 YFSETQ. The CDR3 runs 15 residues.

V gene TRBV6-5 combines with J gene TRBJ1-1, with D possibly matching TRBD1 (5 bases). CDR3 length: 11 amino acids. From germline, CDR1 is MNHEY and CDR2 SVGAGI. Trimming stripped 7 bases from V and 11 bases from J, with 14 bases between. The CDR3 is CASIHPGGAFF. The CDR3 DNA follows: TGTGCCAGCATCCACCCGGGGGGGGCTTTCTTT.

The rearrangement uses TRBV6-5 and TRBJ2-5; D unclear. Trimming took off 7 bases at V and 5 bases at J, with 17 bases between the two ends. CDR3 size: 14 residues. Germline CDR1 is MNHEY and CDR2 is SVGAGI. The CDR3 bases are TGTGCCAGCACCCCCATTGCGGCGTTGGAGACCCAGTACTTC. It yields the protein CASTPIAALETQYF.

A remark on this clone: The sample has other DNA sequences that encode this CDR3 too. This chain joins TRBV9 and TRBJ2-4; TRBD1 agrees at 7 bases. The CDR3 has 14 amino acids. Per the germline V gene, CDR1 is SGDLS and CDR2 is YYNGEE. Trimming at V came to 3 bases and at J to 3 bases, leaving 3 bases not matched to a gene. In DNA, the CDR3 is TGTGCCAGCAGCGCCGGGACAGTCAAAAACATTCAGTACTTC. It is translated as CASSAGTVKNIQYF. The full variable domain, completed using reference TRBV9 and TRBJ2-4, is DSGVTQTPKHLITATGQRVTLRCSPRSGDLSVYWYQQSLDQGLQFLIQYYNGEERAKGNILERFSAQQFPDLHSELNLSSLELGDSALYFCASSAGTVKNIQYFGAGTRLSVL.